This TCR beta chain comes out of a study of cytomegalovirus exposure and HLA in healthy donors. Germline V CDR1 and CDR2: GTSNPN, SVGIG (reference sequence). The ends lost 5 bases at V and 6 bases at J; junction bases unmatched: 12. This CDR3 is built from 15 residues. Amplification used 60 Vbeta primers and 13 Jbeta primers. TCRdb's copy holds only in-frame clones and misses some; the assay was immunoSEQ multiplex PCR. This table has over 85,000 clones, 65% to 85% appearing once. The chain carries TRBV30 and TRBJ1-5; 8 bases line up with TRBD1. This receptor was taken from a man in his forties or fifties in good health and CMV-seropositive. Material: PBMCs. CDR3 in DNA: TGTGCCTGGTTAGGAGGGCAGGGGGCATGTCAGCCCCAGCATTTT. It yields the protein CAWLGGQGACQPQHF.